What follows are 21 T cell receptor beta chains derived from one specimen sequenced in a study of cytomegalovirus exposure and HLA in healthy donors. Both 60 Vbeta primers and 13 Jbeta primers went into the PCR. Using immunoSEQ multiplex PCR, the repertoire was profiled, and TCRdb retains in-frame clones only, with some absent. This sample carries some 52,000 clones, with approximately 13% going to the ten biggest clones. Sequenced: PBMCs. The receptor set was obtained from a woman aged 60-75 years in good health and CMV-seropositive.

The CDR3 coding sequence is TGTGCCAGCAGCGGGGCAAATTATAATTCACCCCTCCACTTT. Protein product: CASSGANYNSPLHF. V is TRBV7-9 and J is TRBJ1-6, with D possibly TRBD1 on 5 matching bases. Germline V gene data show CDR1 as SEHNR and CDR2 as FQNEAQ (reference sequence). V gave up 5 bases and J gave up 4 bases, with 9 bases separating them. The CDR3 runs to 14 residues.

The chain carries TRBV6-6 and TRBJ2-7, with D tentatively TRBD1 (6 bases). The CDR3 extends over 14 amino acids. V was pared by 2 bases and J by 0 bases, with 8 bases between. The germline V gene encodes CDR1 MNHNY and CDR2 SVGAGI (reference sequence). The CDR3 DNA reads TGTGCCAGCAGTTACCCAGGGGTCTCCTACGAGCAGTACTTC. The encoded protein is CASSYPGVSYEQYF.

CDR3 in DNA: TGTGCCAGTGGAAAGACAGGGGTATCCACTGAAGCTTTCTTT. It specifies CASGKTGVSTEAFF. This chain links TRBV19 with TRBJ1-1; 8 bases agree with TRBD1. Germline loops: CDR1 LNHDA, CDR2 SQIVND (reference sequence). This CDR3 region has 14 residues. Trimming at V came to 8 bases and at J to 4 bases, leaving 9 bases not matched to a gene. Supplemented by reference TRBV19 and TRBJ1-1, the full variable domain reads DGGITQSPKYLFRKEGQNVTLSCEQNLNHDAMYWYRQDPGQGLRLIYYSQIVNDFQKGDIAEGYSVSREKKESFPLTVTSAQKNPTAFYLCASGKTGVSTEAFFGQGTRLTVV.

The V gene is TRBV7-2, the J gene TRBJ2-7; TRBD2 aligns across 10 bases. J was trimmed by 6 bases and V by 5 bases; bases with no gene match: 7. The CDR3 loop spans 14 amino acids. Germline values: CDR1 SGHTA, CDR2 FQGNSA. CDR3 loop: CASSPGLAAAEQYF. The CDR3 nucleotides are TGTGCCAGCAGCCCCGGACTAGCGGCCGCCGAGCAGTACTTC.

V is TRBV25-1 and J is TRBJ2-7, with D maybe TRBD1 (6 bases). Germline CDR1 and CDR2: MGHDK and SYGVNS. V dropped 6 bases and J dropped 3 bases, with 12 bases sitting between them. This CDR3 comprises 13 residues. As DNA, the CDR3 is TGTGCCAGCAGCATACAGGGCATCTACGAGCAGTACTTC. This encodes CASSIQGIYEQYF.

The rearrangement uses TRBV28 and TRBJ2-7, with TRBD1 matching 9 bases. V shed 11 bases and J 6 bases; nucleotides not matched to a gene: 8. CDR3 length: 12 amino acids. Germline CDR1 and CDR2: MDHEN and SYDVKM. The CDR3 DNA reads TGTGCCCACGGGACAGGGAACCTCGAGCAGTACTTC. Translating it yields CAHGTGNLEQYF. Variable domain in full (rest from reference TRBV28 and TRBJ2-7): DVKVTQSSRYLVKRTGEKVFLECVQDMDHENMFWYRQDPGLGLRLIYFSYDVKMKEKGDIPEGYSVSREKKERFSLILESASTNQTSMYLCAHGTGNLEQYFGPGTRLTVT.

The rearrangement uses TRBV5-6 and TRBJ1-3, with D perhaps matching TRBD1 (6 bases). Germline CDR1 SGHDT, CDR2 YYEEEE. The CDR3 is 15 amino acids. The ends were cut back, 5 bases at V and 2 bases at J, with 14 bases in the middle. The CDR3 DNA reads as TGTGCCAGCAGTGAGTTACGGACAGCTGGAAACACCATATATTTT. Amino acids: CASSELRTAGNTIYF.

Worth noting for this clone: The junction does not match germline at one end; this may be a read error. The V and J genes are TRBV7-7 and TRBJ2-1; tentatively, D is TRBD1 (5 bases). The CDR3 totals 14 residues. CDR1 and CDR2 (germline): SSHAT, FNYEAQ (reference sequence). This chain's CDR3 is CASSPIDSYNEQFF. The CDR3 DNA sequence: TGTGCTAGCAGCCCTATAGACAGTTACAATGAGCAGTTCTTC. The whole variable domain, filled in from reference TRBV7-7 and TRBJ2-1, reads GAGVSQSPRYKVTKRGQDVTLRCDPISSHATLYWYQQALGQGPEFLTYFNYEAQPDKSGLPSDRFSAERPEGSISTLTIQRTEQRDSAMYRCASSPIDSYNEQFFGPGTRLTVL.

The rearrangement uses TRBV18 and TRBJ1-5; TRBD1 matches at 7 bases. V dropped 3 bases and J dropped 4; count of bases not matched to a gene: 3. This CDR3 is built from 14 residues. Germline assignment: CDR1 KGHSH and CDR2 LQKENI. The CDR3 nucleotides are TGTGCCAGCTCACCGACAGGGACTAATCAGCCCCAGCATTTT. Its protein is CASSPTGTNQPQHF.

The chain recombines TRBV6-6 with TRBJ1-6; 8 bases are shared with TRBD1. V was clipped by 4 bases and J by 8 bases; unmatched bases: 4. Germline CDR1 MNHNY, CDR2 SVGAGI (reference sequence). This CDR3 has 14 amino acids. CDR3 sequence reads: CASSLGQDYSPLHF. DNA of the CDR3: TGTGCCAGCAGTTTGGGACAGGACTATTCACCCCTCCACTTT.

The CDR3: CASSVGAGMSYDEQYF. The CDR3, as DNA: TGTGCCAGCAGCGTAGGTGCGGGGATGTCCTACGACGAGCAGTACTTC. This chain uses TRBV9 with TRBJ2-7, with TRBD2 as a possible D gene (6 bases). The CDR3 runs to 16 residues. Germline CDR1 is SGDLS and CDR2 is YYNGEE. V shed 0 bases and J shed 5 bases, with 18 bases lying between them.

The chain links TRBV13 to TRBJ2-7, with TRBD2 matching over 12 bases. V lost 5 bases, J lost 4 bases, and 6 bases stayed unmatched. The CDR3 is 15 amino acids. Germline lookup yields CDR1 PRHDT and CDR2 FYEKMQ (reference sequence). The CDR3 coding sequence is TGTGCCAGCAGCCCCAGGACTAGCGGGGTATACGAGCAGTACTTC. Its protein product is CASSPRTSGVYEQYF.

The chain uses TRBV5-5 and TRBJ1-6, with D perhaps TRBD1 (6 bases). Looked up from germline, CDR1 is SGHKS and CDR2 is YYEKEE (reference sequence). This CDR3 comprises 16 residues. Trimming left V 3 bases short and J 7 bases short, with 17 bases between. The CDR3 DNA is TGTGCCAGCAGCTCACCCGGGACATTGGGAAATTCACCCCTCCACTTT. Amino acids: CASSSPGTLGNSPLHF.

The chain has TRBV9 and TRBJ2-7; D might be TRBD1 (5 bases). CDR1 and CDR2 (germline): SGDLS, YYNGEE. Trimming shortened V by 4 bases and J by 2 bases, and 22 bases separated the two germline ends. The CDR3 consists of 17 residues. CDR3 amino acids: CASSTQGGNRPPYEQYF. DNA of the CDR3: TGTGCCAGCAGCACCCAAGGTGGGAACAGGCCTCCCTACGAGCAGTACTTC.

The chain combines TRBV18 with TRBJ1-2; D is possibly TRBD1 (6 bases). The CDR3 has 14 residues. Trimming cost V 2 bases and J 7 bases, with 14 bases left between them. Germline-derived CDR1 and CDR2 are KGHSH and LQKENI. Here the CDR3 DNA reads TGTGCCAGCTCACCAGTTGCAGGGGCGGGTGGCTACACCTTC. It encodes CASSPVAGAGGYTF. The full variable domain, in which reference TRBV18 and TRBJ1-2 provide the parts outside the CDR3, is NAGVMQNPRHLVRRRGQEARLRCSPMKGHSHVYWYRQLPEEGLKFMVYLQKENIIDESGMPKERFSAEFPKEGPSILRIQQVVRGDSAAYFCASSPVAGAGGYTFGSGTRLTVV.

The chain employs TRBV5-1 and TRBJ1-4; D unclear. The CDR3 is 16 residues long. Germline-derived CDR1 and CDR2 are SGHRS and YFSETQ. Trimming cost V 1 base and J 8 bases, with 18 bases left between them. CDR3 DNA: TGCGCCAGCAGCTTGTCGGGAAAGGAGGCGGGGGAAAAACTGTTTTTT. Protein sequence: CASSLSGKEAGEKLFF.

The CDR3 reads CASSIDRFGYTF. CDR3 DNA: TGTGCCAGCAGCATCGACAGGTTCGGCTACACCTTC. The chain has TRBV5-6 and TRBJ1-2; D possibly corresponds to TRBD1 (6 bases). Trimming shortened V by 4 bases and J by 8 bases, and 12 bases separated the two germline ends. There are 12 residues in the CDR3. Looked up from germline, CDR1 is SGHDT and CDR2 is YYEEEE.

V and J are TRBV5-1 and TRBJ2-7, with TRBD1 identical over 10 bases. Germline V gives CDR1 SGHRS, CDR2 YFSETQ. The CDR3 is 13 amino acids. The J segment lost 9 bases and the V segment lost 5 bases, leaving 8 bases of the junction unmatched. The CDR3 DNA follows: TGCGCCAGCAGTTCGGGACAGGGGACGGGGCAGTACTTC. Its translation: CASSSGQGTGQYF.

In regard to this clone: The junction departs from germline at one end; a sequencing error may be responsible. The rearrangement uses TRBV6-5 and TRBJ1-1, with TRBD1 identical over 10 bases. This CDR3 spans 14 amino acids. Germline CDR1 reads MNHEY; CDR2 reads SVGAGI. The CDR3 protein is CASSYRRQGAEDFF. The CDR3 coding sequence is TGTGCCAGCAGTTACCGACGACAGGGGGCTGAAGATTTCTTT.

The chain links TRBV6-1 to TRBJ2-7; 14 bases are a match to TRBD2. Germline CDR1 and CDR2: MNHNS and SASEGT. The CDR3 consists of 14 residues. V dropped 6 bases and J dropped 9; count of bases not matched to a gene: 7. In DNA, the CDR3 is TGTGCCAGCAGAACGACTAGCGGGGGGGCCGGGCAGTACTTC. This translates into CASRTTSGGAGQYF.

The chain joins TRBV5-6 to TRBJ1-4; a possible D gene is TRBD1 (5 bases). V was cut by 0 bases and J by 5 bases, with 8 bases left in between. Germline loops: CDR1 SGHDT, CDR2 YYEEEE. The CDR3 contains 14 residues. DNA of the CDR3: TGTGCCAGCAGCTTGGTGGGGCAGAATGAAAAACTGTTTTTT. Its protein product is CASSLVGQNEKLFF.